The rows below give T cell receptor beta chains drawn from one sample of a study of blood T cell repertoires in COVID-19. Libraries were prepared by immunoSEQ multiplex PCR; TCRdb keeps only in-frame clonotypes and omits some of them. The data contain over 200,000 clones, about four fifths of them singletons. The specimen sequenced was PBMCs or T cells enriched from blood (not recorded which). All receptors derive from a woman aged 50 to 60 with acute COVID-19. Each CDR3 is given with its conserved first and last residue. The D gene is left open where the match is weak. Expanded clones get a size class; other rows say once, few or many, or leave the size out.

J gene,V gene,D gene,clone size,CDR3 protein,CDR3 DNA
TRBJ2-3,TRBV7-2,TRBD2,-,CASSLDGGGTDTQYF,TGTGCCAGCAGCTTAGACGGGGGGGGCACAGATACGCAGTATTTT
TRBJ2-7,TRBV7-3,TRBD2,-,CASSPTGGVEQYF,TGTGCCAGCAGCCCGACTGGGGGGGTCGAGCAGTACTTC
TRBJ1-2,TRBV4-3,TRBD1,-,CASSQAGTGTLYGYTF,TGCGCCAGCAGCCAAGCCGGGACAGGGACACTCTATGGCTACACCTTC
TRBJ2-7,TRBV7-2,-,once,CASSLAAVGEQYF,TGTGCCAGCAGCTTAGCAGCGGTAGGAGAGCAGTACTTC
TRBJ1-4,TRBV5-1,TRBD1,once,CASSRDRNEKLFF,TGCGCCAGCAGCCGGGACAGGAATGAAAAACTGTTTTTT
TRBJ1-4,TRBV29-1,-,once,CSAGTPNEKLFF,TGCAGCGCCGGGACACCTAATGAAAAACTGTTTTTT
TRBJ1-5,TRBV28,TRBD1,many,CASSSGTGNQPQHF,TGTGCCAGCAGTTCCGGGACAGGCAATCAGCCCCAGCATTTT
TRBJ2-7,TRBV10-3,TRBD1,-,CAIKPGQFYEQYF,TGTGCCATCAAGCCGGGACAGTTCTACGAGCAGTACTTC
TRBJ1-5,TRBV19,-,-,CASQRQGNQPQHF,TGTGCCAGCCAAAGACAGGGCAATCAGCCCCAGCATTTT
TRBJ2-1,TRBV7-6,-,few,CASSSGGDEQFF,TGTGCCAGCAGCTCCGGAGGGGATGAGCAGTTCTTC
TRBJ1-4,TRBV28,TRBD1,-,CASRNSGGAGEKLFF,TGTGCCAGCAGGAACTCAGGGGGCGCCGGGGAAAAACTGTTTTTT
TRBJ2-5,TRBV27,-,-,CASSLEAGLLQETQYF,TGTGCCAGCAGTTTAGAGGCAGGACTACTGCAAGAGACCCAGTACTTC
TRBJ2-1,TRBV20-1,TRBD2,-,CSASLVSGGSNEQFF,TGCAGTGCTAGTTTGGTTAGCGGGGGGTCAAATGAGCAGTTCTTC
TRBJ1-4,TRBV4-1,TRBD1,-,CASSQAPGGLDEKLFF,TGCGCCAGCAGCCAAGCCCCAGGGGGCTTAGATGAAAAACTGTTTTTT
TRBJ1-1,TRBV6-5,-,-,CASSYVQGGNTEAFF,TGTGCCAGCAGTTACGTCCAAGGGGGAAACACTGAAGCTTTCTTT
TRBJ2-7,TRBV5-1,TRBD1,few,CASRRQGAADEQYF,TGCGCCAGCAGACGACAGGGCGCGGCCGACGAGCAGTACTTC
TRBJ1-3,TRBV5-5,-,-,CASSLGSSTSQDTIYF,TGTGCCAGCAGCTTGGGAAGCTCCACTAGTCAAGACACCATATATTTT
TRBJ2-7,TRBV6-2/TRBV6-3,TRBD2,-,CASSPGLAGGTLSAQYF,TGTGCCAGCAGTCCGGGACTAGCGGGAGGCACTCTCAGTGCGCAGTACTTC
TRBJ2-3,TRBV28,-,-,CASSPGGPRDTQYF,TGTGCCAGCAGTCCCGGGGGGCCCAGAGATACGCAGTATTTT
TRBJ1-2,TRBV2,-,-,CASSEWGEEGGYTF,TGTGCCAGCAGTGAATGGGGGGAAGAGGGTGGCTACACCTTC
TRBJ2-3,TRBV6-2/TRBV6-3,-,many,CASSYWGEVSTDTQYF,TGTGCCAGCAGTTACTGGGGGGAGGTTAGCACAGATACGCAGTATTTT
TRBJ2-3,TRBV7-2,TRBD2,-,CASSLARGGGVTQYF,TGTGCCAGCAGCTTAGCGCGGGGGGGCGGAGTTACGCAGTATTTT
TRBJ1-5,TRBV29-1,-,-,CSVGGSPNQPQHF,TGCAGCGTCGGAGGGTCCCCCAATCAGCCCCAGCATTTT
TRBJ1-5,TRBV30,-,-,CAWQDSHSNQPQHF,TGTGCCTGGCAGGACAGCCATAGCAATCAGCCCCAGCATTTT
TRBJ1-5,TRBV19,TRBD1,-,CASSIEYPQGSGQPQHF,TGTGCCAGTAGTATAGAGTACCCACAGGGGTCGGGTCAGCCCCAGCATTTT
TRBJ1-5,TRBV18,-,-,CASRLGQGKPQHF,TGTGCCAGCCGACTAGGGCAGGGAAAGCCCCAGCATTTT
TRBJ1-5,TRBV7-2,-,-,CASSGQGTNQPQHF,TGTGCCAGCAGCGGGCAGGGGACGAATCAGCCCCAGCATTTT
TRBJ2-7,TRBV7-2,-,-,CASSLEPTGLLLYEQYF,TGTGCCAGCAGCTTAGAGCCGACAGGATTATTACTCTACGAGCAGTACTTC
TRBJ2-3,TRBV10-3,-,-,CAISDRGGTDTQYF,TGTGCCATCAGTGACAGGGGTGGGACAGATACGCAGTATTTT
TRBJ2-3,TRBV15,-,-,CATSRDLLSDTQYF,TGTGCCACCAGCAGAGATCTTTTGTCAGATACGCAGTATTTT
TRBJ2-7,TRBV28,-,-,CASRTQQGTHYEQYF,TGTGCCAGCAGGACCCAACAGGGGACTCACTACGAGCAGTACTTC
TRBJ2-3,TRBV7-2,TRBD1,-,CASRQDRVGTDTQYF,TGTGCCAGCAGGCAAGACAGGGTCGGCACAGATACGCAGTATTTT
TRBJ2-2,TRBV28,-,once,CASLKLETGELFF,TGTGCCAGCCTGAAACTCGAGACCGGGGAGCTGTTTTTT
TRBJ2-7,TRBV4-3,-,-,CASSQDRATYEQYF,TGCGCCAGCAGCCAAGATCGAGCCACCTACGAGCAGTACTTC
TRBJ2-5,TRBV7-8,-,few,CASSLMGNPAGETQYF,TGTGCCAGCAGCTTAATGGGCAACCCAGCGGGAGAGACCCAGTACTTC
TRBJ2-3,TRBV11-3,-,-,CASSLGQSTDTQYF,TGTGCCAGCAGCTTAGGTCAGTCCACAGATACGCAGTATTTT
TRBJ2-3,TRBV7-9,-,once,CASSLRVSRDTQYF,TGTGCCAGCAGCCTCAGGGTGTCCAGAGATACGCAGTATTTT
TRBJ2-7,TRBV5-3,TRBD1,-,CARSLVSDRGLYEQYF,TGTGCCAGAAGCTTGGTATCGGACAGGGGGCTTTACGAGCAGTACTTC
TRBJ2-1,TRBV7-2,TRBD1,-,CASSFTRDRGNNEQFF,TGTGCCAGCAGCTTCACCCGGGACAGGGGAAACAATGAGCAGTTCTTC
TRBJ2-1,TRBV4-3,TRBD2,few,CASSQELAGGLNEQFF,TGCGCCAGCAGCCAAGAACTAGCGGGAGGGCTCAATGAGCAGTTCTTC
TRBJ2-7,TRBV3-1/TRBV3-2,-,-,CASRRGGYEQYF,TGTGCCAGCCGGAGGGGGGGATACGAGCAGTACTTC
TRBJ1-5,TRBV5-1,TRBD1,-,CASSLARGTGLPKPQHF,TGCGCCAGCAGCTTGGCCCGCGGGACAGGGTTACCGAAGCCCCAGCATTTT
TRBJ1-4,TRBV7-2,-,-,CASSWGGASEKLFF,TGTGCCAGCAGCTGGGGGGGGGCTAGTGAAAAACTGTTTTTT
TRBJ1-5,TRBV2,TRBD1,-,CASREEDTGGRVQPQHF,TGTGCCAGCAGAGAGGAGGATACAGGGGGGCGGGTTCAGCCCCAGCATTTT
TRBJ2-7,TRBV18,TRBD1,-,CASSATGSNEQYF,TGTGCCAGCTCGGCGACAGGGTCCAACGAGCAGTACTTC
TRBJ1-1,TRBV24-1,-,-,CATSTGAVGAFF,TGTGCCACCTCAACTGGGGCCGTCGGAGCTTTCTTT